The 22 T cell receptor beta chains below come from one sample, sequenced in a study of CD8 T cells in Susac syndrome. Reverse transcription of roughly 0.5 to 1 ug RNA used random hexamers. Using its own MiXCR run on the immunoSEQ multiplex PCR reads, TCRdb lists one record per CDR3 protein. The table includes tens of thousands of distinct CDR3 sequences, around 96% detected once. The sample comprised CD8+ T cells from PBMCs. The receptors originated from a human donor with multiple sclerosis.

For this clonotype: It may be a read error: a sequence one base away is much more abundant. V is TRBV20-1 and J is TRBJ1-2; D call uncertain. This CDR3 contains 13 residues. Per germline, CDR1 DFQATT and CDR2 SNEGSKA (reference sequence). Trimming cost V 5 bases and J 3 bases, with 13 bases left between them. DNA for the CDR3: TGCAGTGCTGCCCCATGCCCCCACTATGGCTACACCTTC. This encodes CSAAPCPHYGYTF.

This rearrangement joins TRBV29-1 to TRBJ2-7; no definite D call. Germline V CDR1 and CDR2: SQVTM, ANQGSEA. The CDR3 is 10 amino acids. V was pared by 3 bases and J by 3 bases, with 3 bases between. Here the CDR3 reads CSVEDYEQYF. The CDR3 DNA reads TGCAGCGTTGAGGACTACGAGCAGTACTTC.

The CDR3 nucleotides are TGTGCCAGCAGTCCGCTGGACAGAGAACGCGAGCAGTACTTC. This gives the protein CASSPLDREREQYF. The genes are TRBV27 and TRBJ2-7; D may be TRBD1 (6 bases). The CDR3 contains 14 residues. Per germline, CDR1 MNHEY and CDR2 SMNVEV (reference sequence). Trimming cost V 5 bases and J 6 bases, with 17 bases left between them.

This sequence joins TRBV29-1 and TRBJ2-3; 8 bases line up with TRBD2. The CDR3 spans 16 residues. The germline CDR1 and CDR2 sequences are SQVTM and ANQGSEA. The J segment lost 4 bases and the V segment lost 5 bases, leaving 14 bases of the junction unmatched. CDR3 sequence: CSVLGTSIFPPDTQYF. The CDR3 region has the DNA TGCAGCGTTCTCGGGACTAGTATCTTTCCCCCAGATACGCAGTATTTT.

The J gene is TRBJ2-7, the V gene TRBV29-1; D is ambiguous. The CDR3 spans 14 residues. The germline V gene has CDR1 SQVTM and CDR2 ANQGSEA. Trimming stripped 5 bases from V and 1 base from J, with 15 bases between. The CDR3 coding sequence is TGCAGCGTTAACTACGCACCTCGATCCTACGAGCAGTACTTC. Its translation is CSVNYAPRSYEQYF.

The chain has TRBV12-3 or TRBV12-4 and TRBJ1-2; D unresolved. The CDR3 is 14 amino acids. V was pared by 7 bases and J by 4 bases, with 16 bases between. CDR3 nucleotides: TGTGCCAGCACCCCCGGGCAGATCGCCTATGGCTACACCTTC. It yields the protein CASTPGQIAYGYTF.

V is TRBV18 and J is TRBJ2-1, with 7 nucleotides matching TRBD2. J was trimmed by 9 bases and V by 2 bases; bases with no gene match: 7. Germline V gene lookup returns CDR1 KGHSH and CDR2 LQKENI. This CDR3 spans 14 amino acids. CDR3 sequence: CASSPAGVGGEQFF. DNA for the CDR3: TGTGCCAGCTCACCAGCGGGAGTTGGCGGTGAGCAGTTCTTC.

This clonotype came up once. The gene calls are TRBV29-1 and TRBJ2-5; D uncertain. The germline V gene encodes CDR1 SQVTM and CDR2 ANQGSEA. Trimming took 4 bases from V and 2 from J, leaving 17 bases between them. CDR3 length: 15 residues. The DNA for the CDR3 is TGCAGCGTTGTAAGGATGACGAGTACTCAAGAGACCCAGTACTTC. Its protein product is CSVVRMTSTQETQYF.

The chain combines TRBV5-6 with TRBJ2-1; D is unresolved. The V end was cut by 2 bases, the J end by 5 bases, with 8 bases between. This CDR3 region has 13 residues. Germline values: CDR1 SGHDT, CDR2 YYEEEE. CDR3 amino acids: CASSFGGNNEQFF. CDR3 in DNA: TGTGCCAGCAGCTTTGGCGGTAACAATGAGCAGTTCTTC.

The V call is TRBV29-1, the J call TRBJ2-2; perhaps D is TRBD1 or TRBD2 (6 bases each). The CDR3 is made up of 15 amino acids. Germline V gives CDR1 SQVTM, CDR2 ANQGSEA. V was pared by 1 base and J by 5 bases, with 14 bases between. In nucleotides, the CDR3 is TGCAGCGTTGAAGCCGGGGGCTTAGGTACCGGGGAGCTGTTTTTT. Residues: CSVEAGGLGTGELFF.

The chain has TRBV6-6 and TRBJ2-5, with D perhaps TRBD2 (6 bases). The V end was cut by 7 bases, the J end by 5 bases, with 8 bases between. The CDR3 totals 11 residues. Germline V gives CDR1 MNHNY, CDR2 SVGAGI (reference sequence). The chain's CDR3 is CASTAGETQYF. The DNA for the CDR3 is TGTGCCAGCACCGCGGGGGAGACCCAGTACTTC.

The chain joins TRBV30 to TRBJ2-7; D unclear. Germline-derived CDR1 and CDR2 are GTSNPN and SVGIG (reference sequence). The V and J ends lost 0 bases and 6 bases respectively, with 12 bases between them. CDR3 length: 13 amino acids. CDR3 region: CAWSVVQLREQYF. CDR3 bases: TGTGCCTGGAGTGTGGTACAATTACGCGAGCAGTACTTC.

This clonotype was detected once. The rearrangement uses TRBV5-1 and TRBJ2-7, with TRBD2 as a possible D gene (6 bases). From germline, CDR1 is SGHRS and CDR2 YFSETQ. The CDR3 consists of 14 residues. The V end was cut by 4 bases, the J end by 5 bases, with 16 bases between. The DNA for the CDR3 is TGCGCCAGCAGCCCCCTCGTATCGGGGGACGAGCAGTACTTC. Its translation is CASSPLVSGDEQYF. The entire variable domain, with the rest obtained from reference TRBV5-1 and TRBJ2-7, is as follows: KAGVTQTPRYLIKTRGQQVTLSCSPISGHRSVSWYQQTPGQGLQFLFEYFSETQRNKGNFPGRFSGRQFSNSRSEMNVSTLELGDSALYLCASSPLVSGDEQYFGPGTRLTVT.

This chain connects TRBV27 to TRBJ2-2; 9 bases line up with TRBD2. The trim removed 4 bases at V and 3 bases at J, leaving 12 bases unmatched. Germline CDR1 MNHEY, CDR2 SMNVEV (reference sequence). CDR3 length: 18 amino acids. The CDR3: CASSYRPSGITDTGELFF. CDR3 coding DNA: TGTGCCAGCAGTTATCGTCCTAGCGGGATCACGGACACCGGGGAGCTGTTTTTT.

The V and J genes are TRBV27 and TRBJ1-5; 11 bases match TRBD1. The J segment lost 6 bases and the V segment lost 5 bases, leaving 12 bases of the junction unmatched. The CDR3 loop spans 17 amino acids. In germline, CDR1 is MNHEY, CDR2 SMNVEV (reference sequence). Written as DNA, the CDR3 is TGTGCCAGCAGTCCGTTGGGACTGGACAGGGGGCGTCAGCCCCAGCATTTT. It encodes CASSPLGLDRGRQPQHF.

CDR3 bases: TGTGCCAGCGCGCGGGTCCAACCCTACGAGCAGTACTTC. This translates into CASARVQPYEQYF. V gene TRBV6-5 combines with J gene TRBJ2-7, with D tentatively TRBD2 (5 bases). Trimming stripped 8 bases from V and 2 bases from J, with 13 bases between. Germline CDR1 and CDR2: MNHEY and SVGAGI. CDR3 length: 13 residues.

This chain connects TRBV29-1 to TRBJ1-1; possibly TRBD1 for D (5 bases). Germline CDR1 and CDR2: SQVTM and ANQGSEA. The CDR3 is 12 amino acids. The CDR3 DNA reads TGCAGTGCTGTGCTAGGGGCTACTGAAGCTTTCTTT. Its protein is CSAVLGATEAFF. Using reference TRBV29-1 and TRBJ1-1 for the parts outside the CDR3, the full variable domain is SAVISQKPSRDICQRGTSLTIQCQVDSQVTMMFWYRQQPGQSLTLIATANQGSEATYESGFVIDKFPISRPNLTFSTLTVSNMSPEDSSIYLCSAVLGATEAFFGQGTRLTVV.

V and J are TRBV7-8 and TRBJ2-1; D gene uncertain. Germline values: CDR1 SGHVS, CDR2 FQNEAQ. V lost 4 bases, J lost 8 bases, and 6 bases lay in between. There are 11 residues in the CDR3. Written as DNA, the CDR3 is TGTGCCAGCAGCTCCCAGTATGAGCAGTTCTTC. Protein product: CASSSQYEQFF.

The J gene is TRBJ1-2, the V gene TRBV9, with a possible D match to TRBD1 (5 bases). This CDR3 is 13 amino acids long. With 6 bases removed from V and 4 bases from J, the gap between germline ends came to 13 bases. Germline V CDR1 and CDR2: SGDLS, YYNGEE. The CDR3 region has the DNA TGTGCCAGCACCTCTTTCCAGGGCTATGGCTACACCTTC. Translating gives CASTSFQGYGYTF. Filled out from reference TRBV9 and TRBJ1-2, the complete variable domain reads DSGVTQTPKHLITATGQRVTLRCSPRSGDLSVYWYQQSLDQGLQFLIQYYNGEERAKGNILERFSAQQFPDLHSELNLSSLELGDSALYFCASTSFQGYGYTFGSGTRLTVV.

The CDR3 loop is CASSIPDLRGTGELFF. As DNA, the CDR3 is TGTGCCAGTAGTATCCCGGACCTCCGGGGAACCGGGGAGCTGTTTTTT. This chain joins TRBV19 and TRBJ2-2; perhaps TRBD2 as D (5 bases). CDR1 is LNHDA and CDR2 is SQIVND in the germline V gene (reference sequence). V lost 3 bases, J lost 5 bases, and 16 bases lay in between. This CDR3 comprises 16 residues.

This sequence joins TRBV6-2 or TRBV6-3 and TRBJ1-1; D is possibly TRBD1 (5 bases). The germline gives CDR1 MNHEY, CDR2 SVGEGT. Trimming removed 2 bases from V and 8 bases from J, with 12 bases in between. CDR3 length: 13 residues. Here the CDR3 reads CASSYNEGTEAFF. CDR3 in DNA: TGTGCCAGCAGTTACAACGAAGGGACCGAAGCTTTCTTT.

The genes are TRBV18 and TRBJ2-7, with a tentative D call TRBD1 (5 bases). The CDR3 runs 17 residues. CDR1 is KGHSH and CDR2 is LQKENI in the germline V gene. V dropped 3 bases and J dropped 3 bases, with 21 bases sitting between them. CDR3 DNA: TGTGCCAGCTCACCGGACAAGGGGAATAGGGAATTCTACGAGCAGTACTTC. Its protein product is CASSPDKGNREFYEQYF.